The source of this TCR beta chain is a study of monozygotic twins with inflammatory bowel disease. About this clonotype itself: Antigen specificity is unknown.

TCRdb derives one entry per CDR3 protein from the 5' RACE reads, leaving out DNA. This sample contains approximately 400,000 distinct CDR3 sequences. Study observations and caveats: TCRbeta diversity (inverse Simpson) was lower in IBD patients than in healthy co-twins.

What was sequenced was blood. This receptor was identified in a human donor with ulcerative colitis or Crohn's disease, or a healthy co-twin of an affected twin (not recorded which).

Here the CDR3 reads CASSGRGGAMNTDTQYF. The chain carries TRBV7-2 and TRBJ2-3; the TCRdb D gene call, TRBD2, has no DNA to confirm it. CDR3 length: 17 residues. The germline V gene encodes CDR1 SGHTA and CDR2 FQGNSA.